This is a list of T cell receptor beta chains from one sample in a study of cytomegalovirus exposure and HLA in healthy donors. Repertoires were generated with immunoSEQ multiplex PCR, while TCRdb's copy carries only in-frame clones and drops some. The top ten clones hold around 1.9% of a sample with some 190,000 clones, 81% of them seen once. The sequencing sample was made of PBMCs. These receptors originate from a man aged 18 to 30 in good health and CMV-seronegative. The CDR3 runs from the conserved cysteine through the conserved F or W. The D gene is left open where the match is weak. Where a row states a size, it is once, few, many or the class of an expanded clone; other rows omit it.

TRBV5-4,.,TRBJ2-7,once,CASSSPFGGNKTQYF,TGTGCCAGCAGCAGCCCTTTTGGAGGGAACAAGACTCAGTACTTC
TRBV18,.,TRBJ1-5,.,CASSPSMTANSNQPQHF,TGTGCCAGCTCACCAAGTATGACAGCAAATAGCAATCAGCCCCAGCATTTT
TRBV7-2,.,TRBJ2-2,once,CASSSQGFGELFF,TGTGCCAGCAGCTCCCAGGGGTTCGGGGAGCTGTTTTTT
TRBV6-5,.,TRBJ1-6,once,CASLPGGSYNSPLHF,TGTGCCAGCTTGCCCGGGGGCTCCTATAATTCACCCCTCCACTTT
TRBV6-5,.,TRBJ2-7,.,CASTLIGGPYEQYF,TGTGCCAGCACCCTTATAGGGGGACCCTACGAGCAGTACTTC
TRBV5-1,TRBD1,TRBJ1-4,.,CASSSKKQGGISEKLFF,TGCGCCAGCAGCTCCAAAAAACAGGGGGGGATTAGTGAAAAACTGTTTTTT
TRBV28,TRBD1,TRBJ2-3,.,CVAGGQGFITDTQYF,TGTGTCGCCGGGGGACAGGGTTTTATCACAGATACGCAGTATTTT
TRBV25-1,TRBD1,TRBJ2-5,.,CASSDPRDRSHQETQYF,TGTGCCAGCAGTGACCCTAGGGACAGGAGCCACCAAGAGACCCAGTACTTC
TRBV11-2,.,TRBJ1-1,.,CASSFFQGRNTEAFF,TGTGCCAGCAGCTTTTTCCAGGGGCGGAACACTGAAGCTTTCTTT
TRBV5-6,.,TRBJ2-3,few,CASRSAVSTDTQYF,TGTGCCAGCAGATCAGCGGTTAGCACAGATACGCAGTATTTT
TRBV7-2,TRBD1,TRBJ1-2,.,CASSLGTGGPNYGYTF,TGTGCCAGCAGCTTAGGAACAGGGGGCCCGAACTATGGCTACACCTTC
TRBV18,.,TRBJ1-5,.,CASSPSTSYSNQPQHF,TGTGCCAGCTCACCATCAACTTCTTATAGCAATCAGCCCCAGCATTTT
TRBV9,.,TRBJ2-3,.,CASSVVSGVGTDTQYF,TGTGCCAGCAGCGTAGTATCCGGGGTCGGCACAGATACGCAGTATTTT
TRBV11-2,TRBD2,TRBJ2-1,.,CASSLDRLLGEGSNEQFF,TGTGCCAGCAGCTTAGATCGTTTACTGGGGGAGGGCAGCAATGAGCAGTTCTTC
TRBV2,TRBD1,TRBJ2-7,.,CASSLSPGQGNEQYF,TGTGCCAGCAGCCTATCTCCGGGACAGGGGAACGAGCAGTACTTC
TRBV2,TRBD1,TRBJ1-4,.,CASSGRTGALNEKLFF,TGTGCCAGCAGCGGCCGTACAGGGGCACTTAATGAAAAACTGTTTTTT
TRBV7-6,.,TRBJ2-3,.,CASSLLSTDTQYF,TGTGCCAGCAGCCTCCTGAGCACAGATACGCAGTATTTT
TRBV2,TRBD1,TRBJ2-4,.,CASSYLPGTEKNIQYF,TGTGCCAGCAGTTATCTCCCAGGGACAGAAAAAAACATTCAGTACTTC
TRBV7-2,TRBD2,TRBJ2-1,.,CASSLQLAGGPVYNEQFF,TGTGCCAGCAGCTTACAACTAGCGGGGGGGCCCGTCTACAATGAGCAGTTCTTC
TRBV28,TRBD2,TRBJ2-1,.,CASKTGQRGAPYNEQFF,TGTGCCAGCAAAACGGGACAGCGGGGGGCCCCCTACAATGAGCAGTTCTTC
TRBV27,.,TRBJ2-1,.,CASSSLGRYNEQFF,TGTGCCAGCAGTTCCCTAGGTCGATACAATGAGCAGTTCTTC
TRBV5-1,TRBD2,TRBJ2-2,once,CASSPAGGNTGELFF,TGCGCCAGCAGCCCAGCGGGGGGAAACACCGGGGAGCTGTTTTTT
TRBV29-1,.,TRBJ1-2,once,CSVDVGLEGYGYTF,TGCAGCGTCGATGTCGGGCTCGAGGGCTATGGCTACACCTTC
TRBV5-6,.,TRBJ2-5,.,CASSHLQIQETQYF,TGTGCCAGCAGCCATTTACAGATCCAAGAGACCCAGTACTTC
TRBV28,.,TRBJ1-5,few,CASTSVGQANQPQHF,TGTGCCAGCACCTCGGTTGGACAAGCAAATCAGCCCCAGCATTTT
TRBV6-1,.,TRBJ1-5,.,CASSEWRWDQPQHF,TGTGCCAGCAGTGAATGGCGGTGGGATCAGCCCCAGCATTTT
TRBV15,TRBD2,TRBJ2-7,.,CATSRDPSGLYEQYF,TGTGCCACCAGCAGAGATCCTAGCGGCCTCTACGAGCAGTACTTC
TRBV2,TRBD2,TRBJ2-2,.,CASSETPSLAGGGTGELFF,TGTGCCAGCAGTGAAACTCCCTCTCTAGCGGGGGGCGGAACCGGGGAGCTGTTTTTT
TRBV4-1,.,TRBJ1-5,.,CASSQEGEPAGQPQHF,TGCGCCAGCAGCCAAGAGGGGGAACCAGCGGGTCAGCCCCAGCATTTT
TRBV2,TRBD2,TRBJ2-4,.,CASRVGLAGLAKNIQYF,TGTGCCAGCAGGGTGGGACTAGCTGGGCTAGCCAAAAACATTCAGTACTTC
TRBV2,.,TRBJ1-5,.,CASSGGRMSNQPQHF,TGTGCCAGCTCAGGAGGCCGTATGAGCAATCAGCCCCAGCATTTT
TRBV14,TRBD2,TRBJ2-7,.,CASSRSGLAGGFTYEQYF,TGTGCCAGCAGCCGATCCGGACTAGCGGGAGGTTTCACCTACGAGCAGTACTTC
TRBV2,TRBD1,TRBJ2-7,.,CASRRDRTTTQYF,TGTGCCAGCAGGAGGGACAGGACCACGACGCAGTACTTC